This TCR beta chain was recovered during a study of shared clonotypes between healthy human individuals (TCRdb year 2020). Background for the entire study: A few men and two women, aged 18 to 49 years, made up the cohort. Blood TCR repertoires of several healthy adults were deeply sequenced to estimate repertoire size and the extent of clonotype sharing between individuals. Libraries were prepared and TCR repertoires were sequenced by different laboratories using diverse techniques, in order to increase sequencing depth and limit assay-specific biases. For each donor, CD4 naive and CD4 memory were each run on three plates, CD8 naive on two plates, and CD8 memory on one plate. Each donor's leukapheresis produced roughly between about 0.9 and 9.5 billion PBMCs. Results and caveats for the whole study, not just this receptor: Because the study included a small number of donors, the genetic and exposure-history diversity represented was limited. Higher generation probabilities were observed for clonotypes shared by all four sorted-subset donors than for non-shared clonotypes. Pairwise subsampling indicated that sequencing depth was expected to affect the degree of clonotype sharing among donors. Sampling was limited to blood, and TCR repertoires in tissue likely differ from TCR repertoires in blood. When four donors were compared, the shared fraction of clonotypes was approximately 5% for naive CD4, approximately 3.3% for naive CD8, 2.3% for memory CD4, and approximately 0.4% for memory CD8. Larger estimated clonotype richness was generally found for naive subsets than for memory subsets. Rarefaction of sorted-subset datasets indicated incomplete sequencing despite the large sequencing depth.

To note about this clone: Its recognized antigen is unknown. Base quality data are lacking; no much larger clone is found one base away. Distinct nucleotide sequences in the sample also encode this CDR3.

Donors were healthy HIV-negative adults with no recently reported acute infections or vaccinations. Only Caucasian adults living in Nashville, Tennessee, USA were represented among the donors. Magnetic negative selection was used to enrich CD4+ T cells, after which naive cells were positively selected on CD45RA and the negative fraction became the memory subset. After blood collection by leukapheresis, PBMCs were isolated using Ficoll-Histopaque density gradient centrifugation and then cryopreserved in the vapor phase of liquid nitrogen. Analytical flow cytometry was used to check the purity and quantity of every magnetically sorted T cell population. Each sorted fraction had its genomic DNA isolated and then quantified by UV absorbance on a Nanodrop 2000c. CDR1 is given as LNHDA and CDR2 as SQIVND, both from the germline V gene (reference sequence). The CDR3 runs 15 amino acids, cysteine and phenylalanine included. Just the 45-base CDR3 DNA is kept, in frame starting at base 1. The junction carries 6 bases between V and J, which are trimmed by 1 base and 0 bases respectively.

Using the deep immunoSEQ assay, TCR CDR3 regions were amplified from genomic DNA by multiplex PCR. Extracted genomic DNA from each cell subset was distributed evenly across all wells of several immunoSEQ 96-well plates, and each plate was treated as a replicate. For sorted subsets, about 200 ng genomic DNA, equal to 30,000 to 35,000 T cell genomes, was loaded into each replicate PCR. The purified libraries were quantified using a Qubit 3.0 fluorometer, sized with a Bioanalyzer 2100, and then quantified again using the KAPA Library Quantification kit. Every immunoSEQ 96-well plate was sequenced on a dedicated single-read 150-cycle Illumina NextSeq 550 flow cell. The paper's processing steps were these. Because the immunoSEQ output included only junctional sequences and no quality scores, the filtering could not be the same as the filtering used for full-length reads. Sequences were annotated with PyIR, a Python wrapper for IgBLAST v1.9, using IMGT germline references to assign V/J genes and CDR3. Reads were filtered out if the reads had weak V/J assignments (E-value above 1e-6), no CDR3, stop codons, out-of-frame junctions, or ambiguous translated residues. A V3J clonotype was defined by an identical inferred V gene, J gene, and CDR3 amino acid sequence. The percentage overlap between two repertoires was calculated by dividing the number of shared unique clonotypes by the size of the smaller repertoire. RTK rarefaction, the Chao1 estimator, and Recon v2.1 estimates of unobserved clonotypes were used to assess repertoire richness. Generation probabilities were computed with OLGA for all TCRbeta clonotypes obtained by the gDNA method from several donors. In TCRdb, the immuneACCESS table is reduced to in-frame sequences with V and J assigned. These tables do not hold every clone; where another copy was compared, an unresolved V gene accounts for under half, and the others remain unexplained. Clone size and the V and J calls come from that table; the DNA yielded D and trimming. Counted in this sample were 2 million to 2.5 million clones; approximately 96% of them appeared once. The leading ten clones occupy 0.13% of the sample.

The chain is encoded by TRBV19 joined to TRBJ2-2, with the D gene too uncertain to name. The TCR sequence derives from a man younger than 35 in good health. Material for sequencing was naive CD4+ T cells sorted from blood. The meaning of the sample's cell subset or site label: CD45RA+ positively selected. The bases read TGTGCCAGTAGTATAGCGGGTGCGAACACCGGGGAGCTGTTTTTT. Translated, this is CASSIAGANTGELFF.